The 21 T cell receptor beta chains below were found in one sample sequenced in a study of T cells in Graves' hyperthyroidism and ophthalmopathy. Amplified regions were TCR beta CDR3 sequences from RNA transcripts. When the TCR CDR3 underwent first-round RT-PCR, the HTBI primer set was used. TCRdb recomputed calls from the multiplex PCR reads with MiXCR, one row per CDR3 protein. The sample holds approximately 560,000 distinct CDR3 sequences, about half seen once. Input material: peripheral blood or thyroid tissue (not recorded which). All receptors come from a woman aged 18-35 years with Graves' hyperthyroidism.

The table lists this clonotype with a few counts. The J gene is TRBJ1-1, the V gene TRBV7-2; D unclear. The CDR3 extends over 13 amino acids. Germline CDR1 SGHTA, CDR2 FQGNSA. Trimming removed 6 bases at V and 5 bases at J, with 13 bases between. CDR3 in amino acids: CASSPWGITEAFF. The CDR3 DNA follows: TGTGCCAGCAGTCCCTGGGGTATTACTGAAGCTTTCTTT.

The rearrangement uses TRBV7-6 and TRBJ1-2; D not resolved. Trimming stripped 5 bases from V and 3 bases from J, with 19 bases between. CDR3 length: 16 residues. The germline V gene encodes CDR1 SGHVS and CDR2 FNYEAQ. The CDR3 here is CASSQDSMWRDYGYTF. CDR3 in DNA: TGTGCCAGCAGCCAAGATTCTATGTGGAGGGACTATGGCTACACCTTC. Based on the CDR3 plus reference TRBV7-6 and TRBJ1-2, the full variable domain is GAGVSQSPRYKVTKRGQDVALRCDPISGHVSLYWYRQALGQGPEFLTYFNYEAQQDKSGLPNDRFSAERPEGSISTLTIQRTEQRDSAMYRCASSQDSMWRDYGYTFGSGTRLTVV.

V usage is TRBV9 and J usage is TRBJ2-5; perhaps D is TRBD1 or TRBD2 (6 bases each). The CDR3 covers 17 residues. The V end was cut by 4 bases, the J end by 5 bases, with 24 bases between. Looked up from germline, CDR1 is SGDLS and CDR2 is YYNGEE. CDR3 sequence: CASSPGGGQGIGETQYF. CDR3 nucleotides: TGTGCCAGCAGCCCGGGTGGGGGGCAGGGTATCGGCGAGACCCAGTACTTC.

V and J are TRBV7-8 and TRBJ1-5, with TRBD1 matching 7 bases. Germline loops: CDR1 SGHVS, CDR2 FQNEAQ. CDR3 length: 15 amino acids. The V segment lost 9 bases and the J segment 11 bases; nucleotides outside the gene matches: 19. The DNA for the CDR3 is TGTGCCAGTAGTAGCCACAGGGGAAGAAAGGAGACCCAGCATTTT. Residues: CASSSHRGRKETQHF.

The sample holds a few counts of this clonotype. The CDR3 coding sequence is TGTGCCAGCACTTTCATCGGGACTTCAGAGACCCAGTACTTC. Its protein product is CASTFIGTSETQYF. J is TRBJ2-5 and V is TRBV6-6; D is perhaps TRBD2 (6 bases). V was shortened by 7 bases and J by 4 bases, with 16 bases between the two germline ends. The CDR3 runs 14 residues. Germline assignment: CDR1 MNHNY and CDR2 SVGAGI (reference sequence).

The DNA for the CDR3 is TGTGCCAGCAGAGCATCCGGGACTAGCGACTCCTACGAGCAGTACTTC. Its translation: CASRASGTSDSYEQYF. The chain couples TRBV2 to TRBJ2-7, with TRBD2 matching 10 bases. The germline V gene encodes CDR1 SNHLY and CDR2 FYNNEI. CDR3 length equals 16 residues. V dropped 6 bases and J dropped 0; count of bases not matched to a gene: 8.

This clonotype was detected only a few times. V is TRBV12-3 or TRBV12-4 and J is TRBJ1-4; D gene ambiguous. CDR3 length: 14 residues. The ends were cut back, 5 bases at V and 0 bases at J, with 7 bases in the middle. CDR3 DNA sequence: TGTGCCAGCAGTACGCGGGCAACTAATGAAAAACTGTTTTTT. The encoded protein is CASSTRATNEKLFF.

Ten or more counts support this clonotype. The rearrangement joins TRBV29-1 to TRBJ1-1; the match to TRBD1 covers 7 bases. V lost 7 bases and J lost 1; bases outside the gene matches: 3. CDR3 length equals 12 residues. Germline V CDR1 and CDR2: SQVTM, ANQGSEA. In DNA, the CDR3 is TGCAGCGGACACAGGGGGAACACTGAAGCTTTCTTT. Amino acid sequence: CSGHRGNTEAFF.

This clonotype was counted between two and nine times. The CDR3 spells CASSESRVGEQYF. The DNA of the CDR3 is TGCGCCAGCAGTGAGAGTAGGGTCGGGGAGCAGTACTTC. This chain uses TRBV10-2 with TRBJ2-7; D gene unclear. Between the trimmed V and J ends, which lost 2 bases and 7 bases, there was a span of 12 bases. Germline-derived CDR1 and CDR2 are WSHSY and SAAADI. This CDR3 has 13 residues.

The chain has TRBV6-6 and TRBJ2-7; D tentatively reads TRBD1 or TRBD2 (5 bases each). From germline, CDR1 is MNHNY and CDR2 SVGAGI (reference sequence). Trimming shortened V by 6 bases and J by 4 bases, and 16 bases separated the two germline ends. This CDR3 has 14 amino acids. The CDR3 region is CASSLAAREYEQYF. For the CDR3, the DNA is TGTGCCAGCAGCTTGGCAGCCAGGGAGTACGAGCAGTACTTC.

This chain uses TRBV7-8 with TRBJ2-2; TRBD2 agrees at 12 bases. CDR1 and CDR2 from the germline V gene are SGHVS and FQNEAQ. The CDR3 consists of 15 residues. V gave up 5 bases and J gave up 7 bases; unmatched junction bases: 5. CDR3 loop: CASSPTSGRHGELFF. In DNA form, the CDR3 reads TGTGCCAGCAGCCCTACTAGCGGGAGGCACGGGGAGCTGTTTTTT.

The sample holds a few counts of this clonotype. This rearrangement joins TRBV20-1 to TRBJ1-5; TRBD1 matches at 10 bases. The CDR3 extends over 13 amino acids. V was clipped by 6 bases and J by 4 bases; unmatched bases: 3. Per germline, CDR1 DFQATT and CDR2 SNEGSKA (reference sequence). CDR3 coding DNA: TGCAGTGCATGGGACAGGGGAAATCAGCCCCAGCATTTT. It yields the protein CSAWDRGNQPQHF.

This clonotype was seen more than once but under ten times. Compared with germline, one end of the junction differs, possibly owing to a read error. This chain connects TRBV10-3 to TRBJ1-1; D is unresolved. The CDR3 loop spans 13 amino acids. The germline V gene encodes CDR1 ENHRY and CDR2 SYGVKD. CDR3 loop: CASSYFGNTEAFF. In DNA, the CDR3 is TGTGCCAGCAGTTACTTCGGGAACACTGAAGCTTTCTTT.

Regarding this clonotype: Compared with germline, one end of the junction differs, possibly owing to a read error. This CDR3 is CASSYHRAETGEQYF. In DNA, the CDR3 is TGTGCCAGCAGTTACCATAGGGCAGAGACGGGGGAGCAGTACTTC. The V gene is TRBV10-3, the J gene TRBJ2-7; a weak D match, TRBD2 (5 bases). The CDR3 contains 15 residues. From germline, CDR1 is ENHRY and CDR2 SYGVKD.

The chain employs TRBV7-3 and TRBJ2-2; D call uncertain. The CDR3 runs to 13 residues. The V gene lost 7 bases and the J gene lost 1 base, with 7 bases spanning the gap. CDR1 is SGHTA, CDR2 FQGTGA, per germline. The CDR3 bases are TGTGCCAGCACCCTGGGGAACACCGGGGAGCTGTTTTTT. This sequence encodes CASTLGNTGELFF.

This clonotype was counted at least ten times. The chain carries TRBV6-5 and TRBJ2-5; 14 nucleotides line up with TRBD2. The V gene end was trimmed by 7 bases and the J gene end by 4 bases; junction bases not matched to a gene: 8. Germline-derived CDR1 and CDR2 are MNHEY and SVGAGI. The CDR3 covers 16 residues. CDR3 sequence: CASTKGLAGVGETQYF. The CDR3 coding sequence is TGTGCCAGCACCAAGGGACTAGCGGGAGTGGGAGAGACCCAGTACTTC.

This clonotype was recorded a few times. V gene TRBV12-3 or TRBV12-4 combines with J gene TRBJ2-7; D gene unclear. The V gene lost 4 bases and the J gene lost 5 bases, with 12 bases spanning the gap. This CDR3 spans 13 amino acids. CDR3 sequence reads: CASSSSTEDEQYF. The CDR3 DNA sequence: TGTGCCAGCAGTTCGAGTACAGAAGACGAGCAGTACTTC.

V and J are TRBV5-1 and TRBJ1-4; D call uncertain. CDR1 and CDR2 (germline): SGHRS, YFSETQ. V dropped 4 bases and J dropped 7 bases, with 14 bases sitting between them. The CDR3 is made up of 14 amino acids. The CDR3 is CASSDTATAEKLFF. The CDR3 nucleotides read TGCGCCAGCAGCGATACAGCCACGGCTGAAAAACTGTTTTTT.

V and J are TRBV7-3 and TRBJ2-7, with TRBD2 matching over 7 bases. This CDR3 is built from 14 residues. After removal of 3 bases from V and 2 bases from J, the junction contained 4 bases not matched to a gene. Germline assignment: CDR1 SGHTA and CDR2 FQGTGA. The CDR3 sequence is CASSLIAGPYEQYF. CDR3 nucleotide sequence: TGTGCCAGCAGCTTGATAGCGGGCCCCTACGAGCAGTACTTC.

This clonotype has more than one count but fewer than ten. The chain employs TRBV19 and TRBJ2-7; D uncertain. Trimming left V 6 bases short and J 3 bases short, with 12 bases between. Germline assignment: CDR1 LNHDA and CDR2 SQIVND (reference sequence). The CDR3 is 13 amino acids. The CDR3 DNA follows: TGTGCCAGTAGCCTTACTACGTTCTACGAGCAGTACTTC. This translates into CASSLTTFYEQYF. Full variable domain (rest looked up from reference TRBV19 and TRBJ2-7): DGGITQSPKYLFRKEGQNVTLSCEQNLNHDAMYWYRQDPGQGLRLIYYSQIVNDFQKGDIAEGYSVSREKKESFPLTVTSAQKNPTAFYLCASSLTTFYEQYFGPGTRLTVT.

The V gene is TRBV24-1, the J gene TRBJ1-4; D gene uncertain. The CDR3 sequence is 14 residues long. Germline V gives CDR1 KGHDR, CDR2 SFDVKD. Trimming left V 4 bases short and J 6 bases short, with 11 bases between. The CDR3 bases are TGTGCCACCAGTGAACCAGGTACTGATGAAAAACTGTTTTTT. Encoded protein: CATSEPGTDEKLFF.